Below are 23 T cell receptor beta chains sequenced from a single sample in a study of regulatory T cells in long-lasting Graves disease. Time point indicated: persistent/refractory GD, antithyroid drugs over 5 years with positive TRAb. Making the TCR library involved RNA that had been extracted from PBMCs. Construction of the TCR beta libraries employed iRepertoire HTBI primers in conjunction with Arm-PCR of CDR3 regions. TCRdb independently ran MiXCR on the multiplex PCR reads; one entry per CDR3 protein. This table has 430,000 or so distinct CDR3 sequences, 21% appearing once. Sequencing used peripheral blood mononuclear cells (PBMCs), obtained when the disease was refractory, from a patient treated with antithyroid drugs. These receptors all stem from a female donor with Graves disease.

In regard to this clonotype: This sequence may be a read error, since a much larger clone differs from it by one base. This chain links TRBV2 with TRBJ2-2; TRBD1 is a possible D gene (5 bases). CDR1 is SNHLY, CDR2 FYNNEI, per germline. The CDR3 is 16 amino acids. V was clipped by 8 bases and J by 3 bases, with 19 bases between them. The CDR3: CASRRAGNTDTGELFF. CDR3 coding DNA: TGTGCCAGCCGTCGGGCAGGGAATACGGACACCGGGGAGCTGTTTTTT.

This clonotype showed up just a few times. The genes are TRBV6-1 and TRBJ2-3; either TRBD1 or TRBD2 may fit D (6 bases each). Germline V gene lookup returns CDR1 MNHNS and CDR2 SASEGT. The CDR3 extends over 14 amino acids. The ends were cut back, 8 bases at V and 0 bases at J, with 12 bases in the middle. CDR3 sequence reads: CASGGGTSTDTQYF. The CDR3 bases are TGTGCCAGCGGAGGGGGTACTAGCACAGATACGCAGTATTTT.

The chain links TRBV19 to TRBJ2-7, with 8 nucleotides matching TRBD2. The germline V gene encodes CDR1 LNHDA and CDR2 SQIVND (reference sequence). This CDR3 is built from 15 residues. With V trimmed by 6 bases and J by 5 bases, 12 bases remained unmatched. CDR3: CASSLQGSGTHEQYF. The CDR3 DNA reads TGTGCCAGTAGCCTTCAAGGTAGCGGGACCCACGAGCAGTACTTC.

This clonotype was detected only once. The chain uses TRBV2 and TRBJ1-1; D gene unclear. With 10 bases removed from V and 8 bases from J, the gap between germline ends came to 14 bases. Germline V gene data show CDR1 as SNHLY and CDR2 as FYNNEI. The CDR3 is made up of 11 amino acids. CDR3 nucleotides: TGTGCCACCTACGCAGTGGCAGAAGCTTTCTTT. Translated, it gives CATYAVAEAFF.

This clonotype has a count of ten or more. In nucleotides, the CDR3 is TGTGCCAGCAGCAGCCCCTGGTCCGACAGGGGCTATGGCTACACCTTC. Amino acid sequence: CASSSPWSDRGYGYTF. The rearrangement uses TRBV12-3 or TRBV12-4 and TRBJ1-2; 8 positions match TRBD1. V lost 6 bases, J lost 4 bases, and 13 bases stayed unmatched. The CDR3 is made up of 16 amino acids.

As to this clonotype: It may be a read error: a sequence one base away is much more abundant. The chain employs TRBV2 and TRBJ2-2; 8 bases agree with TRBD2. CDR3 length: 13 amino acids. Germline values: CDR1 SNHLY, CDR2 FYNNEI. CDR3 residues: CASQTSRSGGLFF. Written as DNA, the CDR3 is TGTGCCAGTCAGACTAGTCGGAGCGGGGGGCTGTTTTTT.

V is TRBV2 and J is TRBJ2-1; a possible D gene is TRBD1 (5 bases). The CDR3 consists of 12 residues. In germline, CDR1 is SNHLY, CDR2 FYNNEI. With 7 bases removed from V and 4 bases from J, the gap between germline ends came to 8 bases. CDR3 amino acids: CASKDSYNEQFF. The CDR3 DNA is TGTGCCAGCAAAGACAGTTACAATGAGCAGTTCTTC.

V and J are TRBV5-1 and TRBJ2-5, with TRBD1 matching over 9 bases. The ends lost 0 bases at V and 5 bases at J; junction bases unmatched: 8. The CDR3 extends over 16 amino acids. CDR1 is SGHRS, CDR2 YFSETQ, per germline. The CDR3 loop is CASSLDRGRVWETQYF. The CDR3 coding sequence is TGCGCCAGCAGCTTGGACAGGGGGCGAGTTTGGGAGACCCAGTACTTC. Using reference TRBV5-1 and TRBJ2-5 for the parts outside the CDR3, the full variable domain is KAGVTQTPRYLIKTRGQQVTLSCSPISGHRSVSWYQQTPGQGLQFLFEYFSETQRNKGNFPGRFSGRQFSNSRSEMNVSTLELGDSALYLCASSLDRGRVWETQYFGPGTRLLVL.

The table lists this clonotype with a few counts. V is TRBV10-3 and J is TRBJ2-5; D gene uncertain. The length of the CDR3 is 12 residues. The ends were cut back, 2 bases at V and 1 base at J, with 2 bases in the middle. Germline V gene data show CDR1 as ENHRY and CDR2 as SYGVKD. The CDR3 nucleotides are TGTGCCATCAGTGAGGGCCAAGAGACCCAGTACTTC. Protein sequence: CAISEGQETQYF.

This clonotype was picked up many times. The V gene is TRBV6-2 or TRBV6-3, the J gene TRBJ2-2; D not certain. Trimming left V 2 bases short and J 2 bases short, with 3 bases between. The CDR3 spans 13 residues. CDR1 is MNHEY and CDR2 is SVGEGT in the germline V gene. The CDR3 spells CASSYLNTGELFF. The CDR3 nucleotides read TGTGCCAGCAGTTACCTTAACACCGGGGAGCTGTTTTTT.

V usage is TRBV5-1 and J usage is TRBJ2-7; 7 bases match TRBD1. CDR1 is SGHRS and CDR2 is YFSETQ in the germline V gene. This CDR3 spans 14 amino acids. Germline trimming cut 3 bases from V and 5 bases from J; bases unmatched to any gene: 8. This chain's CDR3 is CASSWTGSPDEQYF. In nucleotides, the CDR3 is TGCGCCAGCAGCTGGACAGGTTCCCCCGACGAGCAGTACTTC. Combining the CDR3 with reference TRBV5-1 and TRBJ2-7 gives the whole variable domain KAGVTQTPRYLIKTRGQQVTLSCSPISGHRSVSWYQQTPGQGLQFLFEYFSETQRNKGNFPGRFSGRQFSNSRSEMNVSTLELGDSALYLCASSWTGSPDEQYFGPGTRLTVT.

Ten or more counts support this clonotype. V usage is TRBV20-1 and J usage is TRBJ2-4, with 11 bases lining up with TRBD2. The CDR3 is 15 residues long. The ends lost 3 bases at V and 7 bases at J; junction bases unmatched: 8. CDR1 is DFQATT, CDR2 SNEGSKA, per germline (reference sequence). This CDR3 reads CSASVSGRAPNIQYF. CDR3 coding DNA: TGCAGTGCTAGTGTTAGCGGGAGGGCCCCGAACATTCAGTACTTC.

This clonotype was counted once. This may stem from a read error, because a much larger clone lies one nucleotide away. The chain's CDR3 is CSASDPNTEAFF. The CDR3, as DNA: TGCAGTGCTAGTGACCCGAACACTGAAGCTTTCTTT. This chain links TRBV20-1 with TRBJ1-1; D is unresolved. Trimming left V 3 bases short and J 1 base short, with 6 bases between. The CDR3 covers 12 residues. Germline loops: CDR1 DFQATT, CDR2 SNEGSKA (reference sequence).

The genes are TRBV28 and TRBJ2-7; a weak D match, TRBD2 (5 bases). The ends were cut back, 7 bases at V and 2 bases at J, with 15 bases in the middle. This CDR3 comprises 14 residues. Germline V gene lookup returns CDR1 MDHEN and CDR2 SYDVKM. CDR3 bases: TGTGCCAGCAAATCGGGCGGAGGAACCTACGAGCAGTACTTC. As protein: CASKSGGGTYEQYF.

The gene calls are TRBV28 and TRBJ2-1; 7 nucleotides match TRBD1. Germline assignment: CDR1 MDHEN and CDR2 SYDVKM. Trimming took 3 bases from V and 10 from J; bases not matched to a gene: 6. The CDR3 is 13 amino acids. The CDR3 loop reads CASSLMRDREQFF. CDR3 sequence (DNA): TGTGCCAGCAGTTTGATGAGGGACAGAGAGCAGTTCTTC.

This clonotype was seen ten or more times. The gene calls are TRBV15 and TRBJ2-2, with D possibly TRBD1 on 6 matching bases. Per the germline V gene, CDR1 is LNHNV and CDR2 is YYDKDF (reference sequence). Between the trimmed V and J ends, which lost 3 bases and 5 bases, there was a span of 10 bases. This CDR3 comprises 14 residues. The CDR3 protein is CATSSRGGTGELFF. CDR3 DNA sequence: TGTGCCACCAGCAGCAGGGGCGGAACCGGGGAGCTGTTTTTT.

This clonotype has at least ten counts. The gene calls are TRBV7-8 and TRBJ2-5, with 7 bases aligning to TRBD1. The V gene end was trimmed by 6 bases and the J gene end by 4 bases; junction bases not matched to a gene: 17. Germline CDR1 and CDR2: SGHVS and FQNEAQ. This CDR3 is built from 17 residues. The CDR3 sequence is CASRKNPQGVGSETQYF. The DNA for the CDR3 is TGTGCCAGCAGGAAGAATCCCCAGGGGGTCGGGTCAGAGACCCAGTACTTC.

This chain uses TRBV30 with TRBJ2-7, with D possibly being TRBD1 or TRBD2 (5 bases each). There are 12 residues in the CDR3. Germline V gene lookup returns CDR1 GTSNPN and CDR2 SVGIG (reference sequence). Trimming stripped 4 bases from V and 0 bases from J, with 7 bases between. CDR3 sequence (DNA): TGTGCCTGGAAGGGGACCTCCTACGAGCAGTACTTC. Translating gives CAWKGTSYEQYF.

This clonotype appeared a few times. V usage is TRBV18 and J usage is TRBJ2-7; 13 positions match TRBD2. The length of the CDR3 is 17 residues. From germline, CDR1 is KGHSH and CDR2 LQKENI. V was pared by 4 bases and J by 6 bases, with 12 bases of the junction left unmatched. This CDR3 reads CASSRDLGLAGVSEQYF. CDR3 in DNA: TGTGCCAGCTCACGAGATCTCGGACTAGCGGGAGTTAGCGAGCAGTACTTC.

This clonotype was seen just once. This chain connects TRBV25-1 to TRBJ2-1; D unresolved. V was trimmed by 4 bases and J by 6 bases, leaving 7 bases between them. CDR3 size: 12 residues. Germline V gene lookup returns CDR1 MGHDK and CDR2 SYGVNS. The chain's CDR3 is CASSGRINEQFF. DNA for the CDR3: TGTGCCAGCAGTGGACGGATCAATGAGCAGTTCTTC.

This clonotype was picked up many times. V and J are TRBV2 and TRBJ2-7; D might be TRBD1 (7 bases). The CDR3 covers 14 residues. Trimming removed 2 bases from V and 4 bases from J, with 12 bases in between. Germline lookup yields CDR1 SNHLY and CDR2 FYNNEI. CDR3 bases: TGTGCCAGCAGTGAAAGTGCGGGACAGTACGAGCAGTACTTC. This encodes CASSESAGQYEQYF.

Concerning this clonotype: A much larger clone lies a single base off, so this may be a read error. For the CDR3, the DNA is TGTGCCAGCAGTTTCCCGGAGATCTATGGCTACACCTTC. Its protein is CASSFPEIYGYTF. This chain links TRBV12-3 or TRBV12-4 with TRBJ1-2; D unclear. The germline V and J ends were trimmed by 3 bases and 4 bases, with 9 bases remaining between them. The CDR3 runs 13 residues.

The chain carries TRBV28 and TRBJ2-3; D gene ambiguous. This CDR3 region has 14 residues. Germline assignment: CDR1 MDHEN and CDR2 SYDVKM. Deletions cut 6 bases from V and 8 bases from J, with 18 bases between. The CDR3 coding sequence is TGTGCCAGCAGCCGAGACCGGGCACCACGTACGCAGTATTTT. The encoded protein is CASSRDRAPRTQYF.